What follows describes a single T cell receptor beta chain. Its antigen remains undetermined. Base qualities were left out, and no much larger clone turns up one base away. Systemically healthy Caucasian individuals from Russia, about 38 in total and aged roughly 6 to 100 years, were included as donors. Each donor gave approximately 9.3 milliliters of peripheral blood, collected into EDTA-treated Vacutainer tubes. Ficoll-Paque density-gradient centrifugation was used to isolate PBMCs, with at least 7 million obtained per sample. Total RNA was extracted from PBMCs with Trizol reagent, with at least 6 micrograms obtained per sample. Naive CD45RAhigh/CD27high T cell percentages were measured by flow cytometry on a PBMC aliquot from every donor. The library was prepared using 5' RACE. The sample was run on an Illumina HiSeq 2500. A second about 7 to 11 cycle PCR used a sample-barcoded 5' primer and a J-beta primer mix. A template-switch 5' adaptor carrying 12 random nucleotides introduced a unique molecular identifier onto each TCR beta cDNA molecule. Each sample yielded at least 2.5 million CDR3-containing paired-end reads. First-strand cDNA was synthesized from all RNA with the Mint cDNA synthesis kit, primed by a TRBC-specific oligonucleotide. Following uracil-DNA glycosylase treatment, a first 18-cycle PCR with universal primers M1SS and BC2_uni_R was performed on all cDNA. The authors processed their data as follows. Normalization of each sample was performed by random selection of 1 million high-quality reads, each carrying a distinct molecular identifier. Instead of being binned into consensus sequences, reads with shared molecular identifiers were discarded. MiTCR, with a Q25 quality threshold and the strictest error-elimination algorithm, was used for CDR3 identification, clonotype clustering and error correction. Lower-bound total TCR beta diversity was estimated with a nonparametric unseen species model using Euler transformation. TCRdb passed the public sequencing reads through fastp at Q25 and MiXCR, retaining productive beta sequences. CDR3 protein duplicates are merged, each entry listing the most common genes and DNA. TCRdb, not the original authors, processed these V and J calls. This sample is represented by approximately 800,000 distinct CDR3 sequences; 25% of them were singletons. The ten largest clones take up approximately 4% of the sample.

The data were taken from a study of blood T cells in healthy people across ages (dated by TCRdb to the mid-2010s). In the study overall: In model experiments, template switching captured about one uniquely barcoded TCR beta cDNA molecule for every two T cells. Age-related changes in TCR beta repertoire diversity were measured in the study by deep sequencing normalized with unique cDNA molecular identifiers. Four age groups were formed from the donors: young (average approximately 15 years), middle-aged (around 40), aged (62) and long-lived (82). Using the same blood draw, the study looked at two additional independent replicas of 1 million unique cDNA reads for two donors, one aged 18 to 29 and the other aged 80 or older.

The investigation overall reported the following: Estimates of total diversity based on one million sequenced T cells were regarded as lower bounds and as underestimates. The percentage of naive T cells measured by flow cytometry correlated strongly with observed TCR beta diversity. Since profiling was done on bulk unsorted PBMCs, naive and antigen-experienced compartments could not be conclusively compared. Compared with the aged group, the long-lived group had more naive CD4+ T cells, fewer expanded clones and increased TCR diversity, a pattern suggesting age selection. Donor CMV infection status was unknown, potentially confounding age-related changes in expanded clonotypes. Observed TCR beta diversity per million T cells fell roughly linearly with age, and a significant reduction was already apparent by age approximately 41.

CDR1 SGHTA and CDR2 FQGNSA are derived from the germline V gene. V is pared back by 5 bases and J by 7 bases, with 21 bases lying between the germline termini. From the cysteine through the phenylalanine, the CDR3 covers 16 amino acids. The retained sequence is limited to the CDR3, 48 bases, with the frame set at the first base. The sample was also reused in another study, on T cells of mothers and their children. As that second paper reports: The donors were nine systemically healthy Caucasian individuals, made up of three mothers and their six children. cDNA synthesis consumed the entire amount of extracted RNA, loaded at 1.5 ug RNA in each 15 ul reaction. In the second PCR, the M1S primer introduced both the sample barcodes and 2-4 random nucleotides. More than 8 million TCR beta CDR3 reads were obtained from each mother, and millions of reads were obtained from each child. Thymic selection similarly shapes TCR recombination output in related and unrelated pairs, with minor effect from inherited differences. Normalized repertoire overlap in related mother-child pairs was always slightly higher than in unrelated mother-child pairs, but the difference was never significant. No persistent microchimeric T cell clones were detected, at a sensitivity of roughly 99 clones per million clonotypes. The study used deep NGS to compare TCR beta repertoires of mothers and children, seeking features distinguishing related mother-child pairs from unrelated individuals. On average, the children were roughly 10 +/- 4 years old, while the mothers were around 42 +/- 4 years old. After adapters were ligated using NEBNext reagents, the libraries underwent 100+100 nt paired-end sequencing on an Illumina HiSeq 2000. Mother and child libraries were prepared a month apart and sequenced in separate runs to prevent cross-contamination. For each donor, between about 500,000 and 2,200,000 distinct TCR beta clonotypes were identified. Naive TCR beta clonotypes were estimated from low-frequency clonotypes matched to each donor's FACS-determined naive share, without sorting.

The chain joins TRBV7-2 to TRBJ2-1; the D region may be TRBD1 or TRBD2, each matching 5 bases equally. This receptor was obtained from a boy aged 5-17 years in good health. Sequencing was carried out using blood. The nucleotides are TGTGCCAGCAGCCCAGGGACGCCCTGGTATTCGAATGAGCAGTTCTTC. The encoded protein is CASSPGTPWYSNEQFF.